Listed here is a single T cell receptor beta chain. These data come from a study of blood T cell repertoires in COVID-19. Study information: Italy, Spain and the United States were the sources of the convalescent and acute COVID-19 samples.

Libraries were prepared by immunoSEQ multiplex PCR; TCRdb keeps only in-frame clonotypes and omits some of them. The repertoire holds some 200,000 clones, with about 86% as singletons. From germline, CDR1 is SGDLS and CDR2 YYNGEE. The CDR3 length is 14 residues. V was pared by 0 bases and J by 9 bases, with 15 bases between. The chain combines TRBV9 with TRBJ1-1, with a weak D call TRBD1 (6 bases). This clonotype was obtained from a woman younger than 35 who had recovered from COVID-19. Input material: peripheral blood. The CDR3 region is CASSVAGLGGQAFF. The CDR3 DNA is TGTGCCAGCAGCGTAGCGGGGTTGGGGGGGCAAGCTTTCTTT.